This T cell receptor beta chain appears in the sequencing data of a study of T-cell memory formation after mild COVID-19. Whole-study findings and limits: Shrinking CD4+ clones resided mostly in CM and EM, and CD8+ ones in EMRA. Within pre-infection memory, some responding clones were found, suggesting cross-reactive memory joined.

V trimming: 3 bases; J trimming: 6 bases; junction bases outside the gene matches: 4. This CDR3 comprises 14 residues. The germline V gene has CDR1 KGHSH and CDR2 LQKENI. In regard to this clonotype: The antigen is undetermined.

It was 5'RACE with constant-segment primers that produced the TCR alpha and TCR beta cDNA libraries, which carried sample barcodes and UMIs. Via MiXCR, TCRdb re-called the 5' RACE reads, giving one row per CDR3 protein. The sample records under 200,000 distinct CDR3 sequences, about 28% being singletons. The sample consisted of PBMCs or a T cell subset sorted from them (not recorded which). This rearrangement joins TRBV18 to TRBJ2-1; 8 bases align to TRBD1. This receptor was taken from an adult woman who had mild COVID-19 (a few samples of this study predate the infection). Cell type and time point are not known. The CDR3 here is CASSPQTGANEQFF. In nucleotides, the CDR3 is TGTGCCAGCTCACCCCAGACAGGGGCCAATGAGCAGTTCTTC.